This T cell receptor (beta chain) emerged from a study of shared clonotypes between healthy human individuals. Study overall: CD8 memory received one plate per donor, CD8 naive two, CD4 memory three and CD4 naive three.

Clones were sequenced by immunoSEQ multiplex PCR, and TCRdb holds only the in-frame ones, with some missing. The profile covers about 2.4 million clones, with more than 90% appearing a single time and under 0.15% taken by the ten largest. Study-level points and caveats: Non-shared clonotypes had lower generation probabilities than clonotypes shared by all four sorted-subset donors. The study sampled only blood, and tissue repertoires likely differ.

This CDR3 contains 15 residues. J gave up 4 bases and V 3 bases, and 6 bases lay outside the gene matches. The germline V gene has CDR1 MNHEY and CDR2 SVGAGI. Note on this clone: What it recognizes is unknown.

The genes are TRBV6-5 and TRBJ1-2; 9 bases match TRBD1. Sequenced input: naive CD4+ T cells sorted from blood. Subset indicated: CD45RA+ positively selected. The receptor comes from a young man in good health. CDR3 protein: CASSYPTGGSYGYTF. CDR3 bases: TGTGCCAGCAGTTATCCGACAGGGGGATCCTATGGCTACACCTTC.